This T cell receptor (beta chain) was sequenced during a study of cytomegalovirus exposure and HLA in healthy donors. Study-wide context: Inside one of the first data releases sat roughly 80 million unique TCRs taken from HLA-typed donors.

13 Jbeta primers and 60 Vbeta primers were used for the PCR. Profiling relied on immunoSEQ multiplex PCR, and the TCRdb table lists in-frame clones only, not all of them. The sample carries 140,000 to 150,000 clones, 75% to 80% recorded once. Sequencing used PBMCs. The TCR was taken from a man aged 35-49 years in good health and CMV-seropositive.

CDR3 sequence: CASRTTWGNTEAFF. As DNA, the CDR3 is TGTGCCAGCAGGACTACGTGGGGGAACACTGAAGCTTTCTTT. The chain joins TRBV28 to TRBJ1-1; D unclear. This CDR3 is 14 amino acids long. Trimming removed 6 bases from V and 1 base from J, with 12 bases in between. Germline V CDR1 and CDR2: MDHEN, SYDVKM. The whole variable domain, filled in from reference TRBV28 and TRBJ1-1, reads DVKVTQSSRYLVKRTGEKVFLECVQDMDHENMFWYRQDPGLGLRLIYFSYDVKMKEKGDIPEGYSVSREKKERFSLILESASTNQTSMYLCASRTTWGNTEAFFGQGTRLTVV.